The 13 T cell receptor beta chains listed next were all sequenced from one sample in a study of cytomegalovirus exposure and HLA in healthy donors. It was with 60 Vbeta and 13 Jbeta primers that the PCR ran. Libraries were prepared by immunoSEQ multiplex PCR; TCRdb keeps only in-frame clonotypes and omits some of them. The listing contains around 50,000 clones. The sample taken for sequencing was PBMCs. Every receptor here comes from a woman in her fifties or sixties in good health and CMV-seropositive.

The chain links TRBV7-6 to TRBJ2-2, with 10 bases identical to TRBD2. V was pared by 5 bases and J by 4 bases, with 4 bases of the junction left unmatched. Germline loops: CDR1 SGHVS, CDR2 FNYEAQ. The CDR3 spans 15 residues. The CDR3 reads CASSTSGAITGELFF. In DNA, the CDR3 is TGTGCCAGCAGCACTAGCGGGGCCATCACCGGGGAGCTGTTTTTT.

The CDR3 DNA is TGTGCCAGCAGTGACTGGGAGGTGGCTAAATATCGAAAGGACGGGGGGTCCTACGAGCAGTACTTC. Protein sequence: CASSDWEVAKYRKDGGSYEQYF. V is TRBV6-4 and J is TRBJ2-7; TRBD2 aligns across 7 bases. CDR1 and CDR2 from the germline V gene are MRHNA and SNTAGT. The V segment lost 1 base and the J segment 1 base; nucleotides outside the gene matches: 25. This CDR3 is 22 amino acids long.

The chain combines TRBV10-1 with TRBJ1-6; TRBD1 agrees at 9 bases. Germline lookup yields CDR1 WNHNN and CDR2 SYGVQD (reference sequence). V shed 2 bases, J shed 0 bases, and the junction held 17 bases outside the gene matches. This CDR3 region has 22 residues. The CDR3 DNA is TGCGCCAGCAGTGAGCGCGGGCCTCCGGGACAGGGACCTAGCTCCTATAATTCACCCCTCCACTTT. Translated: CASSERGPPGQGPSSYNSPLHF.

This CDR3 is CASSHPTQGTDTQYF. The CDR3 DNA sequence: TGCGCCAGCAGCCACCCCACACAGGGCACAGATACGCAGTATTTT. The chain couples TRBV4-1 to TRBJ2-3, with a weak D call TRBD1 (5 bases). Trimming left V 3 bases short and J 1 base short, with 11 bases between. The CDR3 is 15 residues long. The germline V gene has CDR1 MGHRA and CDR2 YSYEKL.

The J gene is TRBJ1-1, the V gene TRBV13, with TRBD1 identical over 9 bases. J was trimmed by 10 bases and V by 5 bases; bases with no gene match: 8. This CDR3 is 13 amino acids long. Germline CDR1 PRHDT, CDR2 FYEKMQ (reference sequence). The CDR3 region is CASSIRDRVVAFF. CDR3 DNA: TGTGCCAGCAGCATACGGGACAGGGTGGTAGCTTTCTTT.

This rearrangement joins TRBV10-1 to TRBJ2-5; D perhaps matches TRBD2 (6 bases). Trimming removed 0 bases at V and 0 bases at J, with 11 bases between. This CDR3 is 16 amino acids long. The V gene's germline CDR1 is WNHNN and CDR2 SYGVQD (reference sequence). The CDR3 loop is CASSESSGDHQETQYF. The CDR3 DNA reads TGCGCCAGCAGTGAGTCGTCGGGGGACCACCAAGAGACCCAGTACTTC.

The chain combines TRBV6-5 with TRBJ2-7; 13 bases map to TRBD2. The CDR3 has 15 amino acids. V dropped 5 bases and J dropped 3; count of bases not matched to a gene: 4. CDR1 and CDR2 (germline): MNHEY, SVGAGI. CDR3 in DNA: TGTGCCAGCAGTCGAGGGACTAGCGGGGACTACGAGCAGTACTTC. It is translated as CASSRGTSGDYEQYF.

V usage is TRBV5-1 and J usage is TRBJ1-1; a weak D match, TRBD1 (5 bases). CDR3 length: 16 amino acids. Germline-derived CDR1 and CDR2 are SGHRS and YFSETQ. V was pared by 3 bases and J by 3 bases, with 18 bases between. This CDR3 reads CASSWSIGARDTEAFF. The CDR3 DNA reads TGCGCCAGCAGCTGGAGTATAGGGGCAAGGGACACTGAAGCTTTCTTT.

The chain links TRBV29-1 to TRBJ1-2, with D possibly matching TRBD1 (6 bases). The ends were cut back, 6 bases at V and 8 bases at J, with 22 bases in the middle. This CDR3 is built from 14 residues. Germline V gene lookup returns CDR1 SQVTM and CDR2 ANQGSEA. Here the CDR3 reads CSVNTQQGVLGYTF. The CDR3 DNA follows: TGCAGCGTCAATACACAACAGGGTGTCCTCGGCTACACCTTC.

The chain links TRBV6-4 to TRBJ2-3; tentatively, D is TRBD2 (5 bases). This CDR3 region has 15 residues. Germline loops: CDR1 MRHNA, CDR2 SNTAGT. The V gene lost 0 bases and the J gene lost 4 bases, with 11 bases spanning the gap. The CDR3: CASSDSTGKADTQYF. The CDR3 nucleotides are TGTGCCAGCAGTGACTCAACGGGAAAAGCAGATACGCAGTATTTT.

In DNA form, the CDR3 reads TGTGCCAGCAGCGTAGGTATTAGCGGGGGCTCCTACGAGCAGTACTTC. Translation gives CASSVGISGGSYEQYF. The rearrangement uses TRBV9 and TRBJ2-7, with 9 positions matching TRBD2. Germline V lookup: CDR1 SGDLS, CDR2 YYNGEE. The CDR3 loop spans 16 amino acids. Trimming cost V 0 bases and J 0 bases; bases outside gene matches: 4.

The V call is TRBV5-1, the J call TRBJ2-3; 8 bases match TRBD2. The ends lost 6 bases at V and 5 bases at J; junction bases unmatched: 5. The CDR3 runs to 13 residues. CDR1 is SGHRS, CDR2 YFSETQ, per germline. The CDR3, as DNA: TGCGCCAGCACTGAGGGACTAGGAGATACGCAGTATTTT. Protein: CASTEGLGDTQYF.

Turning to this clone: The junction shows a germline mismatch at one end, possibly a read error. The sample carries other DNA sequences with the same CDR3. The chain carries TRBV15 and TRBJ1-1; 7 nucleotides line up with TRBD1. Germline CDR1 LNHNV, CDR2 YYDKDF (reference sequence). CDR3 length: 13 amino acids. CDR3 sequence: CATQQGRDTEAFF. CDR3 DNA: TGTGCCACCCAACAGGGGCGAGACACTGAAGCCTTCTTT.